The subject of this entry is one TCR beta chain. The antigen is not known. The CDR3 consists of 17 residues. Germline trimming cut 1 base from V and 1 base from J; bases unmatched to any gene: 9. Germline V gene sequence: CDR1 LGHNA, CDR2 YNFKEQ. This entry belongs to a study of T cell responses to AZD1222 COVID-19 vaccine. Study as a whole: Second doses at about 4 or about 12 weeks were pooled.

TCRdb's copy holds only in-frame clones and misses some; the assay was immunoSEQ multiplex PCR. The table includes tens of thousands of clones, over 80% detected once. General study results and limits: Baseline seropositives among AZD1222 recipients totaled only 5 to 7. Dominant at 160-218 and 743-854, vaccine-associated CD4 TCRs also spanned spike.

This TCR derives from an adult in good health. The V gene is TRBV4-2, the J gene TRBJ2-7; 8 bases match TRBD1. Specimen: peripheral blood, collected on day 0 of AZD1222 vaccination. The CDR3 region is CASSQVSPGQGSYEQYF. CDR3 DNA sequence: TGTGCCAGCAGCCAAGTGTCTCCCGGACAGGGTTCCTACGAGCAGTACTTC.